The entry below describes one T cell receptor (beta chain). PCR involved 60 Vbeta and 13 Jbeta primers. The protocol was immunoSEQ multiplex PCR, while the TCRdb copy is restricted to in-frame clones and leaves out a portion. The data show approximately 210,000 clones, with around 75% seen just once and 1.6% held by the top ten. The sample is drawn from a study of cytomegalovirus exposure and HLA in healthy donors. The CDR3 runs 16 residues. V gave up 3 bases and J gave up 3 bases; unmatched junction bases: 9. CDR1 and CDR2 from the germline V gene are MNHEY and SMNVEV (reference sequence). The TCR was taken from a woman between 45 and 65 years old in good health and CMV-seronegative. The J gene is TRBJ2-5, the V gene TRBV27; TRBD1 aligns across 8 bases. Sequencing was done on a sample of PBMCs. The CDR3 bases are TGTGCCAGCAGTTTTGGACAGGGAAAAGGGAAAGAGACCCAGTACTTC. It specifies CASSFGQGKGKETQYF.